This T cell receptor (beta chain) was sequenced during a study of control samples from healthy donors and cancer patients. This CDR3 region has 13 residues. The trim removed 6 bases at V and 6 bases at J, leaving 3 bases unmatched. CDR1 and CDR2 from the germline V gene are LNHDA and SQIVND (reference sequence). Method: immunoSEQ multiplex PCR; TCRdb's copy keeps in-frame clones and lacks some. Of some 120,000 clones in the sample, 89% are singletons; the top ten hold approximately 37%. Sequencing was performed on blood. The sequence was collected from a man aged 45-60 years in good health. The V gene is TRBV19, the J gene TRBJ2-1; the match to TRBD2 covers 9 bases. This chain's CDR3 is CASSSGGSNEQFF. CDR3 sequence (DNA): TGTGCCAGTAGCAGCGGGGGGAGCAATGAGCAGTTCTTC. Full variable domain (remainder filled in from reference TRBV19 and TRBJ2-1): DGGITQSPKYLFRKEGQNVTLSCEQNLNHDAMYWYRQDPGQGLRLIYYSQIVNDFQKGDIAEGYSVSREKKESFPLTVTSAQKNPTAFYLCASSSGGSNEQFFGPGTRLTVL.